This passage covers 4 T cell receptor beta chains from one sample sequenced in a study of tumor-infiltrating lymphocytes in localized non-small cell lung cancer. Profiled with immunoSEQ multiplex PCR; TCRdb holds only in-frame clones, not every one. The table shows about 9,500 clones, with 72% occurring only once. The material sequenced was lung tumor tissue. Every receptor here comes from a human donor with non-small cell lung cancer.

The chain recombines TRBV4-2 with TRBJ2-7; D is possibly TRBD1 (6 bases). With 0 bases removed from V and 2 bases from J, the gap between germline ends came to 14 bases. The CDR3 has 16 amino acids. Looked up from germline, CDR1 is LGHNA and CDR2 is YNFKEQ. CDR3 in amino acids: CASSQESRGVAYEQYF. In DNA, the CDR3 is TGTGCCAGCAGCCAAGAATCCAGGGGAGTAGCCTACGAGCAGTACTTC.

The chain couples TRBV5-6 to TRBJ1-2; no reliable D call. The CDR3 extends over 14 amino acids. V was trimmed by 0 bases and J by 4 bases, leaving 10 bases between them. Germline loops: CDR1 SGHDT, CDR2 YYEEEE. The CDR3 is CASSLDGGSYGYTF. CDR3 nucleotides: TGTGCCAGCAGCTTGGATGGAGGCTCCTATGGCTACACCTTC. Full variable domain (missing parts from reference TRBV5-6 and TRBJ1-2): DAGVTQSPTHLIKTRGQQVTLRCSPKSGHDTVSWYQQALGQGPQFIFQYYEEEERQRGNFPDRFSGHQFPNYSSELNVNALLLGDSALYLCASSLDGGSYGYTFGSGTRLTVV.

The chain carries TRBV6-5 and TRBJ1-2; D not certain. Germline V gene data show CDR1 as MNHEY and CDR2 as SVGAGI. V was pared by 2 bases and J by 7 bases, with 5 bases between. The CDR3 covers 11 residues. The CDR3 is CASSYVGGYTF. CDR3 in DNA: TGTGCCAGCAGTTACGTAGGTGGCTACACCTTC.

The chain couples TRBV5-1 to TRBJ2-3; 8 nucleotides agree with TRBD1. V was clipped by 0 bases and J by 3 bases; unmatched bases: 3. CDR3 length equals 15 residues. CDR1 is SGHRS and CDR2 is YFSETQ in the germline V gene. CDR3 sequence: CASSLVQGATDTQYF. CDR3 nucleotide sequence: TGCGCCAGCAGCTTGGTGCAGGGGGCTACAGATACGCAGTATTTT. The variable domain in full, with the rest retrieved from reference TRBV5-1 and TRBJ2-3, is KAGVTQTPRYLIKTRGQQVTLSCSPISGHRSVSWYQQTPGQGLQFLFEYFSETQRNKGNFPGRFSGRQFSNSRSEMNVSTLELGDSALYLCASSLVQGATDTQYFGPGTRLTVL.